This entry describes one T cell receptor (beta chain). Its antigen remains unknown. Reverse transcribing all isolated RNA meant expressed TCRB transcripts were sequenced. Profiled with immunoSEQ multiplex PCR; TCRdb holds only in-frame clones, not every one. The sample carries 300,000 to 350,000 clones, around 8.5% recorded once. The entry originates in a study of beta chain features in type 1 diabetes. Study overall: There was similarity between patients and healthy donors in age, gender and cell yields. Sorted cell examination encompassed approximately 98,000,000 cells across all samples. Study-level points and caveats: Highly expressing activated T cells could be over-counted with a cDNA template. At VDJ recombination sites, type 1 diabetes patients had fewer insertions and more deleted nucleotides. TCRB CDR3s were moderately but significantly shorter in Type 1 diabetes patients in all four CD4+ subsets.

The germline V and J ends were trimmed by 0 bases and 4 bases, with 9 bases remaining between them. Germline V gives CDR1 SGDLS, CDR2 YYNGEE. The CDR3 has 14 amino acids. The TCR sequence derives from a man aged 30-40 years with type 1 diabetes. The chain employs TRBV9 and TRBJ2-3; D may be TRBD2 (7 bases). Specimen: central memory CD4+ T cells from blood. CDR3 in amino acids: CASSVGGGADTQYF. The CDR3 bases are TGTGCCAGCAGCGTAGGCGGGGGCGCAGATACGCAGTATTTT.